These 5 T cell receptor beta chains came from one sample sequenced in a study of T cell repertoires in cytomegalovirus infection. TCRdb recomputed calls from the reads with MiXCR, one row per CDR3 protein. The sample carries under 850,000 distinct CDR3 sequences, about 40% recorded once. Sequenced material: PBMCs. These TCRs come from a human donor in good health (CMV status not recorded). Some clones in this sample may be carry-over from other donors' samples.

This chain joins TRBV20-1 and TRBJ1-6; D is possibly TRBD1 (6 bases). Germline CDR1 and CDR2: DFQATT and SNEGSKA (reference sequence). The CDR3 covers 16 residues. With 0 bases removed from V and 3 bases from J, the gap between germline ends came to 12 bases. The CDR3 DNA reads as TGCAGTGCTAGAGACAACAGGGAAATCTATAATTCACCCCTCCACTTT. As protein: CSARDNREIYNSPLHF.

This clonotype was counted ten times or more. CDR3 region: CASSLGQTPRNTEAFF. In DNA form, the CDR3 reads TGTGCCAGCAGTCTAGGACAGACACCGCGGAACACTGAAGCTTTCTTT. The chain employs TRBV27 and TRBJ1-1; a weak D match, TRBD1 (6 bases). The CDR3 covers 16 residues. Looked up from germline, CDR1 is MNHEY and CDR2 is SMNVEV (reference sequence). Trimming pared 5 bases from V and 1 base from J, leaving 17 bases between.

The chain carries TRBV7-8 and TRBJ2-1, with 9 positions matching TRBD1. Germline values: CDR1 SGHVS, CDR2 FQNEAQ. The V gene end was trimmed by 5 bases and the J gene end by 4 bases; junction bases not matched to a gene: 9. The CDR3 extends over 16 amino acids. The CDR3, as DNA: TGTGCCAGCAGCCCGGGAACAGGGGGCTGGTACAATGAGCAGTTCTTC. Residues: CASSPGTGGWYNEQFF.

This clonotype was observed at least ten times. The chain is built from TRBV12-3 or TRBV12-4 and TRBJ1-2; tentatively, D is TRBD1 (5 bases). CDR3 size: 14 residues. Between the trimmed V and J ends, which lost 5 bases and 5 bases, there was a span of 15 bases. The CDR3 nucleotides read TGTGCCAGCAGTCCTTGGGGGGAGGGGTATGGCTACACCTTC. Protein: CASSPWGEGYGYTF.

Remarks on this clonotype: This may stem from a read error, because a much larger clone lies one nucleotide away. The chain carries TRBV7-2 and TRBJ2-7; D uncertain. CDR3 size: 16 residues. Trimming left V 0 bases short and J 2 bases short, with 14 bases between. Looked up from germline, CDR1 is SGHTA and CDR2 is FQGNSA. CDR3 amino acids: CASSLAFGRSAYEQYF. CDR3 sequence (DNA): TGTGCCAGCAGCTTAGCGTTTGGCAGGAGCGCCTACGAGCAGTACTTC.